This T cell receptor beta chain stems from a study of blood T cell repertoires in COVID-19. Only in-frame clones appear in the TCRdb table, and some are missing; sequencing was by immunoSEQ multiplex PCR. The sample has roughly 100,000 clones, roughly 79% seen once. After removal of 1 base from V and 7 bases from J, the junction contained 4 bases not matched to a gene. The CDR3 loop spans 13 amino acids. CDR1 SQVTM and CDR2 ANQGSEA come from the germline V gene. The source is a woman at least 80 years old with acute or convalescent COVID-19. The chain has TRBV29-1 and TRBJ1-2; 9 bases are shared with TRBD1. Sequencing was performed on peripheral blood. The CDR3 region is CSVEGDRVRGYTF. CDR3 nucleotide sequence: TGCAGCGTTGAAGGGGACAGGGTTCGTGGCTACACCTTC. The full variable domain, completed using reference TRBV29-1 and TRBJ1-2, is SAVISQKPSRDICQRGTSLTIQCQVDSQVTMMFWYRQQPGQSLTLIATANQGSEATYESGFVIDKFPISRPNLTFSTLTVSNMSPEDSSIYLCSVEGDRVRGYTFGSGTRLTVV.